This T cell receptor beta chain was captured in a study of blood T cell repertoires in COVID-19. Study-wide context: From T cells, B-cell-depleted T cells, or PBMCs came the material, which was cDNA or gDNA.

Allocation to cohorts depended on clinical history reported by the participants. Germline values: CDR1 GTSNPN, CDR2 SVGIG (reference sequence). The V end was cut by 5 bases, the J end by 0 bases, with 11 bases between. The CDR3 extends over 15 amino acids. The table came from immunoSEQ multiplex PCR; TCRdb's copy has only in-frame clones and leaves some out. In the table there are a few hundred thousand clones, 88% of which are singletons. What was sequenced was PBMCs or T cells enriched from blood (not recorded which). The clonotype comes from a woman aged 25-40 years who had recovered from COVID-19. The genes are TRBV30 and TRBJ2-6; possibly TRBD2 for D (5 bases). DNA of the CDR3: TGTGCCTGGGTACCCGGGGTCTCTGGGGCCAACGTCCTGACTTTC. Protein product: CAWVPGVSGANVLTF.